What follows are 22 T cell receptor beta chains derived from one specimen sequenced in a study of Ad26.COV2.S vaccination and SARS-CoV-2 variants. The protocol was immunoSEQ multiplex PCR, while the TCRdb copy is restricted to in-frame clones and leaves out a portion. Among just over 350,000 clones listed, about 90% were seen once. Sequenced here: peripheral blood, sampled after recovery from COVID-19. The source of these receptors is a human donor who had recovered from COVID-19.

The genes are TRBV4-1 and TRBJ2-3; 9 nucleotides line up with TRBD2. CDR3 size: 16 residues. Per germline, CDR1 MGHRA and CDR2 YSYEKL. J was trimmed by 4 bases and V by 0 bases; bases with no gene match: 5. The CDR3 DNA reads TGCGCCAGCAGCCAAGACGTAGCGGGGGCCTCAGATACGCAGTATTTT. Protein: CASSQDVAGASDTQYF.

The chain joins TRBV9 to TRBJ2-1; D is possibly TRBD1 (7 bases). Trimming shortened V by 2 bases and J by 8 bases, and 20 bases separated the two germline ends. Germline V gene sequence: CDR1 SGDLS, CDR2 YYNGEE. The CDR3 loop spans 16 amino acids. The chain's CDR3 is CASSVRDSFYGDEQFF. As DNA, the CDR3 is TGTGCCAGCAGCGTGCGGGACAGTTTTTATGGGGATGAGCAGTTCTTC. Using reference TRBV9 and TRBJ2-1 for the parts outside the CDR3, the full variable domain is DSGVTQTPKHLITATGQRVTLRCSPRSGDLSVYWYQQSLDQGLQFLIQYYNGEERAKGNILERFSAQQFPDLHSELNLSSLELGDSALYFCASSVRDSFYGDEQFFGPGTRLTVL.

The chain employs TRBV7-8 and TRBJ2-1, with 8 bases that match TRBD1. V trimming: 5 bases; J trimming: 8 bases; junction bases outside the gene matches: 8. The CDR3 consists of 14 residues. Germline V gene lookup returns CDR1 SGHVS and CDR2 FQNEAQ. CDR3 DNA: TGTGCCAGCAGCATACTTCAGGGGGCGTATGAGCAGTTCTTC. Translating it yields CASSILQGAYEQFF.

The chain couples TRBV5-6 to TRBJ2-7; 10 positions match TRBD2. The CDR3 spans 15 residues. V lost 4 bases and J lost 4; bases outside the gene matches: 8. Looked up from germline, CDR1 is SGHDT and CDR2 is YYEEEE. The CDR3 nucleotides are TGTGCCAGCAGCCCTGGGACTAGCGATGGGTACGAGCAGTACTTC. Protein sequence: CASSPGTSDGYEQYF.

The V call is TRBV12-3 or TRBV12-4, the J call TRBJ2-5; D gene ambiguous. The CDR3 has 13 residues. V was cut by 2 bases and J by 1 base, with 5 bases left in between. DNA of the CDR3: TGTGCCAGCAGTTTAAACAGCCAAGAGACCCAGTACTTC. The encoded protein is CASSLNSQETQYF.

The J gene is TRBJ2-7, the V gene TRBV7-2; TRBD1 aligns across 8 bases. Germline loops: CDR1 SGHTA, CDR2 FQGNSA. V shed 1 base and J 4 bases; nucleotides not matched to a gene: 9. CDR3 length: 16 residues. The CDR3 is CASSLVQTGVEYEQYF. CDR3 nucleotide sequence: TGTGCCAGCAGCTTAGTCCAGACAGGGGTTGAATACGAGCAGTACTTC.

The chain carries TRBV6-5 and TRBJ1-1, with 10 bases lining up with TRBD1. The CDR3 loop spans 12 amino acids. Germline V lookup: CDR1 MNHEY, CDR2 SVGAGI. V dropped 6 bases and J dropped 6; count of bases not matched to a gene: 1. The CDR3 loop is CASRGTGAEAFF. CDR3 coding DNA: TGTGCCAGCAGGGGGACAGGGGCTGAAGCTTTCTTT.

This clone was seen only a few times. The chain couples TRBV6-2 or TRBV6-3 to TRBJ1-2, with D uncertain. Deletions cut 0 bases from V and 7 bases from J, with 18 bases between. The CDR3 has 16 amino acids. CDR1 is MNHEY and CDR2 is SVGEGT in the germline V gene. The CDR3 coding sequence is TGTGCCAGCAGTTACTCAGGGTTAGGGATCCCCGGTGGCTACACCTTC. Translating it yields CASSYSGLGIPGGYTF.

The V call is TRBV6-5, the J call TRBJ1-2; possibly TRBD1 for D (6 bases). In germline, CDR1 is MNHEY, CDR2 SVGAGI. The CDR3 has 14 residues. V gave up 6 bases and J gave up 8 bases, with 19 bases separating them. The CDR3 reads CASRTNKQGYGYTF. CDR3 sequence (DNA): TGTGCCAGCAGAACAAACAAACAGGGCTACGGCTACACCTTC.

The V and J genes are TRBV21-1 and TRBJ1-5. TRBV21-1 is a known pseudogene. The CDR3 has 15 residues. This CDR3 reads CAILRGGNGNQPQHF. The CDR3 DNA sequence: TGTGCCATCCTGAGGGGGGGCAATGGCAATCAGCCCCAGCATTTT.

Written as DNA, the CDR3 is TGTGCCAGCAGCTTAGAAGGAGGGAGCACAGATACGCAGTATTTT. Protein product: CASSLEGGSTDTQYF. V gene TRBV11-2 combines with J gene TRBJ2-3; perhaps TRBD2 as D (6 bases). The germline V and J ends were trimmed by 0 bases and 0 bases, with 7 bases remaining between them. The CDR3 runs 15 residues. Per germline, CDR1 SGHAT and CDR2 FQNNGV. Filled out from reference TRBV11-2 and TRBJ2-3, the complete variable domain reads EAGVAQSPRYKIIEKRQSVAFWCNPISGHATLYWYQQILGQGPKLLIQFQNNGVVDDSQLPKDRFSAERLKGVDSTLKIQPAKLEDSAVYLCASSLEGGSTDTQYFGPGTRLTVL.

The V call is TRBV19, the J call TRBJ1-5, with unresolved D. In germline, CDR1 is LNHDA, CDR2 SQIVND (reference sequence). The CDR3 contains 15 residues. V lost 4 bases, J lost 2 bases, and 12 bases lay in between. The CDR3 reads CASSKDVGGNQPQHF. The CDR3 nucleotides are TGTGCCAGTAGTAAGGACGTTGGGGGCAATCAGCCCCAGCATTTT. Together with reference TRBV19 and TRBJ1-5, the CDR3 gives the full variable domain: DGGITQSPKYLFRKEGQNVTLSCEQNLNHDAMYWYRQDPGQGLRLIYYSQIVNDFQKGDIAEGYSVSREKKESFPLTVTSAQKNPTAFYLCASSKDVGGNQPQHFGDGTRLSIL.

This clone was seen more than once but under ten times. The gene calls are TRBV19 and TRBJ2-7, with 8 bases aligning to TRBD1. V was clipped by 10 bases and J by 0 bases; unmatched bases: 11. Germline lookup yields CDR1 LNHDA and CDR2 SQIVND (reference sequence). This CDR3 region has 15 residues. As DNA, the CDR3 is TGTGCCACCAGAACCGGGACAGGAAGCTCCTACGAGCAGTACTTC. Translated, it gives CATRTGTGSSYEQYF. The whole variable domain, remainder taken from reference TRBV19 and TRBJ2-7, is DGGITQSPKYLFRKEGQNVTLSCEQNLNHDAMYWYRQDPGQGLRLIYYSQIVNDFQKGDIAEGYSVSREKKESFPLTVTSAQKNPTAFYLCATRTGTGSSYEQYFGPGTRLTVT.

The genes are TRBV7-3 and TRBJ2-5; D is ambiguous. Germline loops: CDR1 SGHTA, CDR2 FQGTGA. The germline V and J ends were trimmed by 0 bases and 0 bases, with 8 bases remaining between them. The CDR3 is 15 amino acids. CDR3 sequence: CASSLTGNHQETQYF. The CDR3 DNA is TGTGCCAGCAGCTTAACAGGGAATCACCAAGAGACCCAGTACTTC.

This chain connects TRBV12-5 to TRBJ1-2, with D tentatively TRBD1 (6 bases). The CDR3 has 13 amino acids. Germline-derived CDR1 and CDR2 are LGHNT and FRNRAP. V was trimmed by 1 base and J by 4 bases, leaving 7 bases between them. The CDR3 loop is CASGLDRVYGYTF. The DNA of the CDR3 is TGTGCTAGTGGTTTGGACAGGGTCTATGGCTACACCTTC.

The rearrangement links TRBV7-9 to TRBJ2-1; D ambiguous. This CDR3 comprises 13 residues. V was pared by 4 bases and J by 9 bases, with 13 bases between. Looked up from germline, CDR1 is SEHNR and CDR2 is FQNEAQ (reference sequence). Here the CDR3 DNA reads TGTGCCAGCAGCTCGGACCTAGTCGTTGAGCAGTTCTTC. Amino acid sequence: CASSSDLVVEQFF. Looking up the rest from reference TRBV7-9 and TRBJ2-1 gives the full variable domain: DTGVSQNPRHKITKRGQNVTFRCDPISEHNRLYWYRQTLGQGPEFLTYFQNEAQLEKSRLLSDRFSAERPKGSFSTLEIQRTEQGDSAMYLCASSSDLVVEQFFGPGTRLTVL.

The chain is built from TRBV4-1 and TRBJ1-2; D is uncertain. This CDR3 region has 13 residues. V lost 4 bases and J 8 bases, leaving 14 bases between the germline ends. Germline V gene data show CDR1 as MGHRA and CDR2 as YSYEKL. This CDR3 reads CASSRTLGTGYTF. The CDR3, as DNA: TGCGCCAGCAGCCGAACCCTCGGCACCGGCTACACCTTC.

The CDR3 region has the DNA TGTGCCACCAGTGATTCTCCGGGACAGGGGTACGGGGAGCTGTTTTTT. The encoded protein is CATSDSPGQGYGELFF. The rearrangement links TRBV24-1 to TRBJ2-2; 10 nucleotides agree with TRBD1. Germline-derived CDR1 and CDR2 are KGHDR and SFDVKD. V dropped 2 bases and J dropped 7; count of bases not matched to a gene: 6. The CDR3 spans 16 residues.

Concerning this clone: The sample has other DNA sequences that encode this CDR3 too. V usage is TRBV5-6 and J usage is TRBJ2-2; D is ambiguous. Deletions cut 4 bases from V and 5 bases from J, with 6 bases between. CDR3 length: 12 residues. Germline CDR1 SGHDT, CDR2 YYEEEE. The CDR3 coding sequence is TGTGCCAGCAGCCTCGATACCGGGGAGCTGTTTTTT. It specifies CASSLDTGELFF.

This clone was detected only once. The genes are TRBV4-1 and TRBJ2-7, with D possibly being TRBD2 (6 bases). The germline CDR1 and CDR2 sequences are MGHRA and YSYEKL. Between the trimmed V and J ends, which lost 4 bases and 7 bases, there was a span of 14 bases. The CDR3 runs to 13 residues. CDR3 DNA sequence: TGCGCCAGCAGCCCCGGAGTAGCGGAGGAGCAGTACTTC. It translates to CASSPGVAEEQYF.

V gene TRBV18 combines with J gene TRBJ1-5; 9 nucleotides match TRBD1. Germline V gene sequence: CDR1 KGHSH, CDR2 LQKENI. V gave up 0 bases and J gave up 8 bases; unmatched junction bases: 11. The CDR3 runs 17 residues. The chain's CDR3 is CASSPPGTGPLGKPQHF. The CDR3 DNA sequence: TGTGCCAGCTCACCACCCGGGACAGGGCCACTGGGGAAGCCCCAGCATTTT.

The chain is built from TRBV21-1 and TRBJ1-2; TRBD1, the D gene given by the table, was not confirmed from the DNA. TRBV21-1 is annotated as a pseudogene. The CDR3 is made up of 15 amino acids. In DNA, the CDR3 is TGTGCCAGCAGCAAAGGGAACAGGCCAGACTATGGCTACACCTTC. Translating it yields CASSKGNRPDYGYTF.